This T cell receptor (beta chain) emerged from a study of blood T cell repertoires in COVID-19. Looking at the study overall: The United States, Italy and Spain provided the acute and convalescent COVID-19 samples.

Some clones are missing from TCRdb's copy, which holds only in-frame ones; the method was immunoSEQ multiplex PCR. The table shows 90,000 or so clones, with approximately 86% occurring only once. CDR3 size: 18 residues. V shed 3 bases, J shed 1 base, and the junction held 6 bases outside the gene matches. Per the germline V gene, CDR1 is MDHEN and CDR2 is SYDVKM. The TCR originated in an elderly man with active or convalescent COVID-19. The specimen sequenced was peripheral blood. The chain uses TRBV28 and TRBJ2-2; 12 nucleotides match TRBD1. The CDR3 bases are TGTGCCAGCAGTTTCCAGGGACAGGGGGCCCTGAACACCGGGGAGCTGTTTTTT. This sequence encodes CASSFQGQGALNTGELFF.